The rows below give T cell receptor beta chains drawn from one sample of a study of long-term antiretroviral therapy in people with HIV. Here immunoSEQ multiplex PCR was the method, and the copy in TCRdb shows in-frame clones only, minus some. The table lists 20,000 to 25,000 clones, about 89% of them singletons. The sample here was unsorted PBMCs, taken 2.6 years after starting antiretroviral therapy. These receptors originate from a woman between 50 and 59 years old with HIV. CDR3s include the opening cysteine and the closing phenylalanine or tryptophan. Each record gives: D gene, V gene, clone size, J gene, CDR3 protein, CDR3 DNA. A D gene is named only where the DNA matches it firmly. A clone size is listed for some rows: how often the clone was seen (once, few, many), or a class if it is expanded.

>.|TRBV5-1|.|TRBJ1-1
CASSYIPIDREAFF
TGCGCCAGCAGCTACATCCCCATCGACCGGGAAGCTTTCTTT
>.|TRBV18|.|TRBJ2-5
CASSRGDTGQETQYF
TGTGCCAGCTCACGCGGGGACACCGGGCAAGAGACCCAGTACTTC
>.|TRBV5-1|.|TRBJ2-7
CASSSPWGEQYF
TGCGCCAGCAGCTCCCCCTGGGGCGAGCAGTACTTC
>TRBD2|TRBV25-1|.|TRBJ2-1
CASSGILPGLADEQFF
TGTGCCAGCAGTGGGATACTACCGGGACTAGCGGATGAGCAGTTCTTC
>.|TRBV29-1|.|TRBJ2-1
CSVKGGTSYNEQFF
TGCAGCGTTAAAGGCGGGACCTCCTACAATGAGCAGTTCTTC
>.|TRBV28|.|TRBJ1-5
CASSTVEGAHSNQPQHF
TGTGCCAGCAGCACCGTCGAGGGTGCCCATAGCAATCAGCCCCAGCATTTT
>TRBD1|TRBV15|.|TRBJ2-1
CATSSRQGRNEQFF
TGTGCCACCAGCTCGAGACAGGGTCGGAATGAGCAGTTCTTC
>.|TRBV27|few|TRBJ1-2
CASKGILYPTWGYTF
TGTGCCAGCAAGGGGATACTCTACCCTACATGGGGCTACACCTTC
>TRBD1|TRBV18|.|TRBJ2-2
CASSLDRGRAGELFF
TGTGCCAGCTCCCTCGACAGGGGGAGAGCCGGGGAGCTGTTTTTT
>TRBD2|TRBV27|.|TRBJ2-3
CASSSLGGRGDTQYF
TGTGCCAGCAGTTCTCTAGGCGGGAGGGGAGATACGCAGTATTTT
>.|TRBV7-9|.|TRBJ2-7
CASSPDTEQYF
TGTGCCAGCAGCCCGGACACCGAGCAGTACTTC
>.|TRBV5-3|.|TRBJ1-1
CAPLPLGAEAFF
TGTGCCCCCCTCCCGCTAGGCGCTGAAGCTTTCTTT
>.|TRBV19|.|TRBJ1-1
CASSMGNTEAFF
TGTGCCAGTAGTATGGGGAACACTGAAGCTTTCTTT
>.|TRBV28|.|TRBJ2-5
CASSEVGAYETQYF
TGTGCCAGCAGTGAGGTTGGGGCTTACGAGACCCAGTACTTC
>.|TRBV4-2|.|TRBJ2-4
CASSQDPGIAKNIQYF
TGTGCCAGCAGCCAAGATCCGGGAATAGCCAAAAACATTCAGTACTTC
>.|TRBV28|.|TRBJ1-1
CASSRRESAFF
TGTGCCAGCAGCCGGCGGGAATCGGCTTTCTTT
>TRBD2|TRBV2|.|TRBJ2-1
CASSFSGSGGEQFF
TGTGCCAGCAGTTTTAGCGGGAGCGGGGGTGAGCAGTTCTTC
>.|TRBV6-4|few|TRBJ1-5
CASSHRENQPQHF
TGTGCCAGCAGTCACAGGGAGAATCAGCCCCAGCATTTT
>.|TRBV18|.|TRBJ2-3
CASSRYGFTDTQYF
TGTGCCAGCTCTCGGTACGGGTTCACAGATACGCAGTATTTT
>.|TRBV15|.|TRBJ1-5
CATSRDPGDQPQHF
TGTGCCACCAGCAGGGATCCTGGGGATCAGCCCCAGCATTTT
>.|TRBV19|.|TRBJ1-1
CASSKGMGRAEAFF
TGTGCCAGTAGTAAGGGAATGGGCAGGGCAGAAGCTTTCTTT
>.|TRBV5-1|.|TRBJ1-1
CASSLSDLDTEAFF
TGCGCCAGCAGCTTGTCAGACCTTGACACTGAAGCTTTCTTT
>.|TRBV27|.|TRBJ2-7
CAARGQYSYEQYF
TGTGCAGCACGAGGCCAATACTCCTACGAGCAGTACTTC
>TRBD1|TRBV2|.|TRBJ2-7
CASSQIRDRASEQYF
TGTGCCAGCAGTCAAATCCGGGACAGGGCCTCCGAGCAGTACTTC
>.|TRBV5-1|.|TRBJ2-1
CASSPSVMSSYNEQFF
TGCGCCAGCAGCCCCAGCGTTATGAGCTCCTACAATGAGCAGTTCTTC
>.|TRBV6-5|.|TRBJ1-5
CASSYAGFQPQHF
TGTGCCAGCAGTTACGCCGGTTTCCAGCCCCAGCATTTT
>.|TRBV19|.|TRBJ1-5
CASRRGDRDPRTRQPQHF
TGTGCCAGTAGGCGAGGAGACCGGGACCCTCGGACCCGTCAGCCCCAGCATTTT